A selection of T cell receptor beta chains follows, all from one sample in a study of cytomegalovirus exposure and HLA in healthy donors. Measured with immunoSEQ multiplex PCR; TCRdb has only the in-frame clones, and not every one. The sample has under 200,000 clones, roughly 81% seen once. The sample comprised PBMCs. The receptors were sampled from a woman aged 25 to 39 in good health and CMV-seronegative. CDR3s include the opening cysteine and the closing phenylalanine or tryptophan. A D gene is named only where the DNA matches it firmly. The size entry is marked missing in some rows and otherwise reads once, few, many or a size class.

d_gene: TRBD2; j_gene: TRBJ2-7; v_gene: TRBV28; abundance: few; CDR3aa: CASSLWGTSGVYEQYF; CDR3nt: TGTGCCAGCAGTTTATGGGGGACTAGCGGGGTCTACGAGCAGTACTTC
d_gene: -; j_gene: TRBJ1-4; v_gene: TRBV29-1; abundance: -; CDR3aa: CSVLRGGTEKLFF; CDR3nt: TGCAGCGTCCTTAGGGGGGGTACTGAAAAACTGTTTTTT
d_gene: -; j_gene: TRBJ2-2; v_gene: TRBV2; abundance: -; CDR3aa: CASSGQYTGELFF; CDR3nt: TGTGCCAGCAGTGGACAATACACCGGGGAGCTGTTTTTT
d_gene: TRBD2; j_gene: TRBJ2-1; v_gene: TRBV9; abundance: -; CDR3aa: CASSVGVSGGSYNEQFF; CDR3nt: TGTGCCAGCAGCGTAGGGGTTAGCGGGGGTTCCTACAATGAGCAGTTCTTC
d_gene: -; j_gene: TRBJ1-2; v_gene: TRBV6-5; abundance: -; CDR3aa: CASSYLARVGGYTF; CDR3nt: TGTGCCAGCAGTTACTTGGCCAGGGTCGGTGGCTACACCTTC
d_gene: TRBD2; j_gene: TRBJ2-7; v_gene: TRBV13; abundance: -; CDR3aa: CASSLGHPGGAYEQYF; CDR3nt: TGTGCCAGCAGCTTAGGCCATCCGGGGGGGGCCTACGAGCAGTACTTC
d_gene: -; j_gene: TRBJ2-3; v_gene: TRBV27; abundance: -; CDR3aa: CASSARLLAGTDTQYF; CDR3nt: TGTGCCAGCAGTGCCCGTTTACTGGCGGGCACAGATACGCAGTATTTT
d_gene: TRBD2; j_gene: TRBJ2-7; v_gene: TRBV5-6; abundance: -; CDR3aa: CASRVYSGGSYEQYF; CDR3nt: TGTGCCAGCAGGGTTTATTCGGGGGGTTCCTACGAGCAGTACTTC
d_gene: -; j_gene: TRBJ2-3; v_gene: TRBV4-2; abundance: -; CDR3aa: CASSQGALGTTDTQYF; CDR3nt: TGTGCCAGCAGCCAAGGCGCGCTAGGAACCACAGATACGCAGTATTTT
d_gene: TRBD2; j_gene: TRBJ2-7; v_gene: TRBV10-1; abundance: -; CDR3aa: CASSEGGRDEQYF; CDR3nt: TGCGCCAGCAGTGAGGGGGGGAGGGACGAGCAGTACTTC
d_gene: TRBD1; j_gene: TRBJ2-2; v_gene: TRBV28; abundance: -; CDR3aa: CASSPGQVNTGELFF; CDR3nt: TGTGCCAGCAGCCCGGGACAGGTGAACACCGGGGAGCTGTTTTTT
d_gene: TRBD1; j_gene: TRBJ1-2; v_gene: TRBV5-1; abundance: -; CDR3aa: CASMGDRDGYTF; CDR3nt: TGCGCCAGCATGGGGGACAGGGACGGCTACACCTTC
d_gene: -; j_gene: TRBJ1-2; v_gene: TRBV9; abundance: -; CDR3aa: CASSIRDISSYGYTF; CDR3nt: TGTGCCAGCAGCATTCGGGACATTTCCTCCTATGGCTACACCTTC
d_gene: TRBD2; j_gene: TRBJ2-3; v_gene: TRBV9; abundance: -; CDR3aa: CASSLLAGGPSDTQYF; CDR3nt: TGTGCCAGCAGCCTCCTGGCGGGAGGGCCCTCAGATACGCAGTATTTT
d_gene: TRBD1; j_gene: TRBJ1-4; v_gene: TRBV2; abundance: -; CDR3aa: CASSAGQGDWEKLFF; CDR3nt: TGTGCCAGCAGCGCCGGCCAGGGGGATTGGGAAAAACTGTTTTTT